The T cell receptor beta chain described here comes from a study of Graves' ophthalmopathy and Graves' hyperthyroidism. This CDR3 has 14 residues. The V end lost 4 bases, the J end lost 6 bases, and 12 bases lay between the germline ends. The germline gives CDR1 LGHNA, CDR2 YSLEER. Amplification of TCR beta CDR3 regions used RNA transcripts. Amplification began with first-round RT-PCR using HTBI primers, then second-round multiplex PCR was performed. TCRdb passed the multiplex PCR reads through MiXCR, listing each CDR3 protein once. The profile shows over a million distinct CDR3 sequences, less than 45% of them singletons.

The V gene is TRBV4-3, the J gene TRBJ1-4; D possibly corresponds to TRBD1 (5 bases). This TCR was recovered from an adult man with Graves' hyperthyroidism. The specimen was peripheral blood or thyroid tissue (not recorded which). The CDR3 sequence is CASSLHRIDEKLFF. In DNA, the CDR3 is TGCGCCAGCAGCCTGCACAGGATAGATGAAAAACTGTTTTTT.